This T cell receptor (beta chain) was obtained from a study of blood T cells in healthy people across ages (dated by TCRdb to about 2015). As for the study more broadly: Template switching captured roughly one uniquely barcoded TCR beta cDNA molecule per two T cells in model experiments. To track age-related changes in TCR beta repertoire diversity, the study relied on deep sequencing normalized with unique cDNA molecular identifiers. The donors were split into four age groups: young (average 16 years), middle-aged (39), aged (roughly 65) and long-lived (over 75). To avoid experimental bias, donors of different ages were spread randomly across the sequencing lanes. The study analyzed two additional independent replicas of 1 million unique cDNA reads from the same blood draw for two donors, one aged 18 to 30 and one aged 80 or older. Overall study outcomes, separate from this receptor: Total diversity estimates from one million sequenced T cells were considered lower bounds and underestimates. As age increased, observed TCR beta diversity per million T cells dropped in a roughly linear way, and a significant reduction was already evident by age 40. Compared with the aged group, more naive CD4+ T cells, fewer expanded clones and increased TCR diversity were shown by the long-lived group, suggesting age selection. A strong correlation was found between observed TCR beta diversity and the percentage of naive T cells measured by flow cytometry. Conclusive comparison of naive and antigen-experienced compartments was prevented by the profiling of bulk unsorted PBMCs. The CMV infection status of donors was not known, potentially confounding age-related changes in expanded clonotypes.

Systemically healthy Caucasian individuals from Russia, 39 in total and aged roughly 6 to 100 years, were included as donors. Approximately 10 milliliters of peripheral blood were collected from each donor into EDTA-treated Vacutainer tubes. Ficoll-Paque density-gradient centrifugation was used to isolate PBMCs, with at least 7 million per sample. Trizol reagent was used to extract total RNA from the PBMCs, yielding at least 5.5 micrograms per sample. For every donor, an aliquot of PBMCs went through flow cytometry to measure the percentages of naive CD45RAhigh/CD27high T cells. Regarding this clonotype: Its recognized antigen is unknown. Per-base qualities were not stored, and no clone one base away is much larger.

The library was made by 5' RACE. The data were produced on an Illumina HiSeq 2500. A second roughly 7 to 12 cycle PCR used a sample-barcoded 5' primer and a J-beta primer mix. A template-switch 5' adaptor carrying 12 random nucleotides introduced a unique molecular identifier onto each TCR beta cDNA molecule. Each sample yielded at least 3 million CDR3-containing paired-end reads. All of the RNA was converted into first-strand cDNA using the Mint cDNA synthesis kit, with a TRBC-specific oligonucleotide serving as the primer. Following uracil-DNA glycosylase treatment, a first 18-cycle PCR with universal primers M1SS and BC2_uni_R was performed on all cDNA. The original methods were these. For normalization, 1 million high-quality reads were randomly selected from each sample, with every read carrying a distinct molecular identifier. Instead of being binned into consensus sequences, reads with shared molecular identifiers were discarded. MiTCR, run with a Q25 quality threshold and the strictest error-elimination algorithm, handled CDR3 identification, clonotype clustering and error correction. Lower-bound total TCR beta diversity was estimated with a nonparametric unseen species model using Euler transformation. Starting from the raw public reads, TCRdb applied fastp trimming at Q25, assembled clones with MiXCR and retained in-frame beta chains. Each entry merges the rows of one CDR3 protein and shows their most common DNA and genes. Clone size and V and J calls follow TCRdb, not the original study. This sample is represented by roughly 500,000 distinct CDR3 sequences; 25% to 30% of them were singletons. Together, the top ten hold approximately 17% of the sample.

The germline ends are 16 bases apart after V is trimmed by 0 bases and J by 5 bases. Looking up the germline V gene yields CDR1 LGHNA and CDR2 YSLEER. From the cysteine up to the phenylalanine, the CDR3 has a length of 16 residues. Only the CDR3 region is kept as DNA, spanning 48 bases read in frame from base 1. The sequence links TRBV4-3 to TRBJ2-5; the D segment could be TRBD2, given 6 matching bases. The receptor's source is an older woman in good health. The specimen was blood. The CDR3 reads as follows: CASSQDLRRRGETQYF. The DNA sequence is given as TGCGCCAGCAGCCAAGATCTAAGGAGGAGGGGTGAGACCCAGTACTTC.